This is a list of T cell receptor beta chains from one sample in a study of blood T cells in healthy people across ages. MiXCR, applied by TCRdb to the 5' RACE reads, yields one record per CDR3 protein. Of 600,000 to 850,000 distinct CDR3 sequences listed, around 46% are singletons. Sequencing was carried out using blood. The receptors were gathered from a woman aged 60-75 years in good health. CDR3s include the opening cysteine and the closing phenylalanine or tryptophan. D genes are given only for firm matches. For some rows the clone size is stated as once, few or many, or as a class when expanded; others skip it.

J gene	clone size	D gene	V gene	CDR3 protein	CDR3 DNA
TRBJ2-1	few	TRBD2	TRBV5-1	CASSLARTSGSPDEQFF	TGCGCCAGCAGCTTGGCCAGGACTAGCGGGAGCCCCGATGAGCAGTTCTTC
TRBJ1-5	-	-	TRBV20-1	CSAMGSINQPQHF	TGCAGTGCCATGGGGTCCATCAATCAGCCCCAGCATTTT
TRBJ2-1	once	TRBD2	TRBV12-3/TRBV12-4	CASSFSGGREEYEQFF	TGTGCCAGCAGTTTTTCGGGTGGGCGGGAGGAGTATGAGCAGTTCTTC
TRBJ1-5	few	TRBD1	TRBV7-2	CASKVQGANQPQHF	TGTGCCAGCAAGGTCCAGGGGGCGAATCAGCCCCAGCATTTT
TRBJ2-4	many	-	TRBV12-3/TRBV12-4	CASTGETGAKNIQYF	TGTGCCAGCACGGGGGAGACAGGGGCCAAAAACATTCAGTACTTC
TRBJ2-5	-	TRBD2	TRBV12-3/TRBV12-4	CASSFSGGTQYF	TGTGCCAGCAGTTTCAGCGGGGGGACCCAGTACTTC
TRBJ2-1	few	TRBD2	TRBV6-1	CASSTSGLAGKNNEQFF	TGTGCCAGCAGTACAAGCGGACTAGCGGGAAAGAACAATGAGCAGTTCTTC
TRBJ1-5	few	-	TRBV27	CASSSFGVGNQPQHF	TGTGCCAGCAGTTCGTTCGGAGTTGGCAATCAGCCCCAGCATTTT
TRBJ2-3	-	-	TRBV10-2	CASSEWGIFTDTQYF	TGCGCCAGCAGTGAGTGGGGTATATTCACAGATACGCAGTATTTT
TRBJ2-7	-	-	TRBV20-1	CSARKSAYYEQYF	TGCAGTGCTAGAAAGAGCGCCTACTACGAGCAGTACTTC
TRBJ2-3	few	-	TRBV29-1	CSVELGMTSTDTQYF	TGCAGCGTTGAGCTTGGGATGACTAGCACAGATACGCAGTATTTT
TRBJ2-3	many	TRBD2	TRBV20-1	CSARGTSGSYQPSTDTQYF	TGCAGTGCTAGGGGGACTAGCGGGAGCTACCAACCAAGCACAGATACGCAGTATTTT
TRBJ2-5	-	-	TRBV27	CASSLSPAGETQYF	TGTGCCAGCAGTTTAAGCCCGGCCGGAGAGACCCAGTACTTC
TRBJ2-7	-	-	TRBV29-1	CSVEPTQTYNEQYF	TGCAGCGTTGAACCGACACAAACCTACAATGAGCAGTACTTC
TRBJ2-1	-	TRBD2	TRBV7-9	CASSFGTSDYNEQFF	TGTGCCAGCAGCTTCGGGACTAGCGACTACAATGAGCAGTTCTTC
TRBJ2-1	few	-	TRBV7-9	CASRPVRDGEQFF	TGTGCCAGCAGGCCAGTGAGGGACGGGGAGCAGTTCTTC
TRBJ1-5	-	-	TRBV6-2/TRBV6-3	CASSRTVLSNQPQHF	TGTGCCAGCAGTCGAACAGTGTTGAGCAATCAGCCCCAGCATTTT
TRBJ2-3	few	TRBD1	TRBV10-3	CALWGQDTDTQYF	TGTGCCCTTTGGGGACAGGACACAGATACGCAGTATTTT
TRBJ1-4	few	-	TRBV18	CASSPSGVSEKLFF	TGTGCCAGCTCACCGTCGGGGGTTTCGGAAAAACTGTTTTTT
TRBJ2-1	many	TRBD1	TRBV12-3/TRBV12-4	CASSQPGQGGVPGFF	TGTGCCAGCAGTCAACCGGGACAGGGTGGTGTACCTGGGTTCTTC
TRBJ1-4	few	-	TRBV6-1	CASSEPGHADEKLFF	TGTGCCAGCAGTGAGCCAGGGCACGCTGATGAAAAACTGTTTTTT
TRBJ2-1	-	-	TRBV3-1	CASSPLDTVYNEQFF	TGTGCCAGCAGCCCACTTGACACGGTCTACAATGAGCAGTTCTTC
TRBJ2-7	-	-	TRBV18	CASSPPGTPYEQYF	TGTGCCAGCTCACCCCCCGGGACCCCCTACGAGCAGTACTTC
TRBJ2-3	-	-	TRBV5-1	CASSPDFADTQYF	TGCGCCAGCAGCCCCGATTTTGCAGATACGCAGTATTTT
TRBJ2-1	few	-	TRBV7-9	CASSPGRVSYNEQFF	TGTGCCAGCAGCCCCGGACGGGTCTCCTACAATGAGCAGTTCTTC
TRBJ1-5	-	-	TRBV7-2	CASSLAGGLSRLDQPQHF	TGTGCCAGCAGCTTAGCGGGGGGTCTCAGCCGGTTGGATCAGCCCCAGCATTTT
TRBJ1-2	-	TRBD1	TRBV15	CATSGEIQGSVYGYTF	TGTGCCACCAGCGGGGAAATACAGGGGTCAGTCTATGGCTACACCTTC
TRBJ2-5	-	TRBD2	TRBV4-2	CASRGSGMRETQYF	TGTGCCAGCCGGGGCAGCGGGATGCGAGAGACCCAGTACTTC
TRBJ2-7	-	-	TRBV14	CTSSQSGRPREQYF	TGTACCAGCAGCCAATCCGGGAGACCCCGAGAGCAGTATTTC
TRBJ2-5	-	TRBD2	TRBV5-1	CASSLPSGGTSDERYF	TGCGCCAGCAGCCTTCCTAGCGGGGGAACCTCCGATGAGCGGTACTTC